These 4 T cell receptor beta chains share one sample of origin, sequenced in a study of T-cell reconstitution after alpha-beta-depleted transplantation in children. TCRbeta library preparation incorporated unique molecular identifiers. TCRdb reanalysed the PCR reads using MiXCR and keeps one entry per CDR3 protein. The sample holds about 540,000 distinct CDR3 sequences, about 16% seen once. The specimen was PBMCs from the stem cell graft donor, collected from the stem cell graft. The receptors were gathered from a human donor who donated a stem cell graft to a child with acute lymphoblastic leukemia.

This clonotype was seen only a few times. The chain has TRBV5-1 and TRBJ2-5; 10 bases are shared with TRBD2. CDR3 length: 15 residues. Germline CDR1 is SGHRS and CDR2 is YFSETQ. V dropped 2 bases and J dropped 4; count of bases not matched to a gene: 5. CDR3 coding DNA: TGCGCCAGCAGCTTCAGCGGGAGGGAGATAGAGACCCAGTACTTC. Its protein product is CASSFSGREIETQYF.

This clonotype came up a few times. The chain couples TRBV29-1 to TRBJ1-2; D is unresolved. With 7 bases removed from V and 8 bases from J, the gap between germline ends came to 5 bases. CDR1 SQVTM and CDR2 ANQGSEA come from the germline V gene. The CDR3 is 8 amino acids. This CDR3 reads CSATGYTF. CDR3 bases: TGCAGCGCAACAGGCTACACCTTC. Drawing the rest from reference TRBV29-1 and TRBJ1-2, the complete variable domain is SAVISQKPSRDICQRGTSLTIQCQVDSQVTMMFWYRQQPGQSLTLIATANQGSEATYESGFVIDKFPISRPNLTFSTLTVSNMSPEDSSIYLCSATGYTFGSGTRLTVV.

This sequence joins TRBV21-1 and TRBJ1-2. TRBV21-1 counts as a pseudogene. The CDR3 has 13 amino acids. The CDR3 reads CASNPQDSDGYTF. CDR3 sequence (DNA): TGTGCCAGCAACCCTCAGGACTCCGATGGCTACACCTTC.

Worth noting for this clonotype: A read error may produce the germline difference seen at one junction end. This chain connects TRBV5-5 to TRBJ1-1, with D perhaps TRBD1 (6 bases). CDR3 length equals 12 residues. The germline V gene has CDR1 SGHKS and CDR2 YYEKEE (reference sequence). CDR3 nucleotides: TGTGCCGGCAGCTTGAGGGGGACTGAAGCTTTCTTT. Its translation: CAGSLRGTEAFF.